The 21 T cell receptor beta chains below were found in one sample sequenced in a study of blood T cell repertoires in COVID-19. Repertoires were generated with immunoSEQ multiplex PCR, while TCRdb's copy carries only in-frame clones and drops some. This table has some 180,000 clones, around 80% appearing once. Material: peripheral blood. Receptors originate from a woman aged 60-75 years with COVID-19, enrolled during active disease.

The V gene is TRBV2, the J gene TRBJ2-5; tentatively, D is TRBD2 (6 bases). This CDR3 region has 15 residues. V was pared by 3 bases and J by 1 base, with 12 bases between. From germline, CDR1 is SNHLY and CDR2 FYNNEI. CDR3 nucleotides: TGTGCCAGCAGTGACGGGGGAGGCGGCCAAGAGACCCAGTACTTC. Translation: CASSDGGGGQETQYF. The variable domain in full, completed from reference TRBV2 and TRBJ2-5, reads EPEVTQTPSHQVTQMGQEVILRCVPISNHLYFYWYRQILGQKVEFLVSFYNNEISEKSEIFDDQFSVERPDGSNFTLKIRSTKLEDSAMYFCASSDGGGGQETQYFGPGTRLLVL.

The V gene is TRBV28, the J gene TRBJ1-5; D perhaps matches TRBD1 (6 bases). Trimming took off 5 bases at V and 4 bases at J, with 12 bases between the two ends. Germline values: CDR1 MDHEN, CDR2 SYDVKM. The CDR3 is 14 residues long. CDR3 loop: CASSAGGPNQPQHF. CDR3 nucleotide sequence: TGTGCCAGCAGTGCGGGGGGCCCGAATCAGCCCCAGCATTTT.

CDR3 in amino acids: CASIRDREGTGELFF. CDR3 DNA sequence: TGTGCCAGTATCCGGGACAGGGAGGGTACCGGGGAGCTGTTTTTT. The V gene is TRBV3-1 (or the pseudogene TRBV3-2), the J gene TRBJ2-2; 9 bases match TRBD1. The V gene end was trimmed by 9 bases and the J gene end by 5 bases; junction bases not matched to a gene: 10. Germline V gene sequence: CDR1 LGHDT, CDR2 YNNKEL (reference sequence). The CDR3 runs to 15 residues.

The V gene is TRBV4-3, the J gene TRBJ2-3; 11 nucleotides match TRBD2. V shed 0 bases, J shed 2 bases, and the junction held 4 bases outside the gene matches. The CDR3 has 17 amino acids. In germline, CDR1 is LGHNA, CDR2 YSLEER. The CDR3 region is CASSQDSGRAHTDTQYF. The CDR3 DNA follows: TGCGCCAGCAGCCAAGATAGCGGGAGGGCCCACACAGATACGCAGTATTTT.

The V and J genes are TRBV28 and TRBJ1-5; TRBD1 is a possible D gene (6 bases). V gave up 5 bases and J gave up 6 bases, with 14 bases separating them. Germline V lookup: CDR1 MDHEN, CDR2 SYDVKM. This CDR3 comprises 14 residues. The CDR3 region is CASSPQTGIQPQHF. The CDR3 DNA sequence: TGTGCCAGCAGTCCCCAAACAGGGATTCAGCCCCAGCATTTT. Looking up the rest from reference TRBV28 and TRBJ1-5 gives the full variable domain: DVKVTQSSRYLVKRTGEKVFLECVQDMDHENMFWYRQDPGLGLRLIYFSYDVKMKEKGDIPEGYSVSREKKERFSLILESASTNQTSMYLCASSPQTGIQPQHFGDGTRLSIL.

This clone has only a few counts. The chain has TRBV28 and TRBJ1-2; D may be TRBD1 (6 bases). V lost 3 bases and J lost 0, with 14 bases in between. This CDR3 is built from 16 residues. Germline values: CDR1 MDHEN, CDR2 SYDVKM. CDR3 region: CASSFTGSPSNYGYTF. The DNA of the CDR3 is TGTGCCAGCAGTTTCACAGGGTCCCCTTCTAACTATGGCTACACCTTC.

The rearrangement links TRBV28 to TRBJ1-5, with D hard to call. The CDR3 runs 12 residues. Germline CDR1 is MDHEN and CDR2 is SYDVKM. Trimming cost V 8 bases and J 7 bases, with 12 bases left between them. The chain's CDR3 is CASATFVQPQHF. The CDR3 DNA sequence: TGTGCCAGCGCGACATTTGTACAGCCCCAGCATTTT.

Only one count was recorded for this clone. CDR3 nucleotides: TGCGCCAGCAGCCAAGAAGATAGCTTCGGGGAGCTGTTTTTT. Encoded protein: CASSQEDSFGELFF. J is TRBJ2-2 and V is TRBV4-3; no firm D call. V lost 0 bases and J lost 7, with 9 bases in between. The CDR3 consists of 14 residues. CDR1 LGHNA and CDR2 YSLEER come from the germline V gene.

The J gene is TRBJ2-5, the V gene TRBV2; 11 bases fit TRBD2. V shed 8 bases, J shed 1 base, and the junction held 9 bases outside the gene matches. CDR1 SNHLY and CDR2 FYNNEI come from the germline V gene. The CDR3 runs 16 residues. Written as DNA, the CDR3 is TGTGCCAGCGGTGGACTAGCGGGCTATACCCAAGAGACCCAGTACTTC. It codes for CASGGLAGYTQETQYF.

V and J are TRBV19 and TRBJ1-5, with a possible D match to TRBD1 (5 bases). This CDR3 region has 14 residues. The germline V and J ends were trimmed by 5 bases and 7 bases, with 15 bases remaining between them. Germline V gene sequence: CDR1 LNHDA, CDR2 SQIVND (reference sequence). As DNA, the CDR3 is TGTGCCAGTAGTTTGACCCAGGGATGGCAGCCCCAGCATTTT. Protein: CASSLTQGWQPQHF. Drawing the rest from reference TRBV19 and TRBJ1-5, the complete variable domain is DGGITQSPKYLFRKEGQNVTLSCEQNLNHDAMYWYRQDPGQGLRLIYYSQIVNDFQKGDIAEGYSVSREKKESFPLTVTSAQKNPTAFYLCASSLTQGWQPQHFGDGTRLSIL.

The chain uses TRBV7-8 and TRBJ1-1, with unresolved D. The CDR3 covers 13 residues. Germline CDR1 SGHVS, CDR2 FQNEAQ. Trimming removed 7 bases at V and 0 bases at J, with 9 bases between. The CDR3 loop is CASIRVLNTEAFF. The DNA for the CDR3 is TGTGCCAGCATACGAGTGTTGAACACTGAAGCTTTCTTT.

The chain couples TRBV5-1 to TRBJ2-7, with 7 bases that match TRBD1. Trimming at V came to 4 bases and at J to 8 bases, leaving 15 bases not matched to a gene. Germline V gene sequence: CDR1 SGHRS, CDR2 YFSETQ. The CDR3 contains 15 residues. The CDR3 sequence: CASSPPGDRGLQQYF. In DNA form, the CDR3 reads TGCGCCAGCAGCCCGCCTGGGGACAGAGGTCTCCAGCAGTACTTC.

The chain couples TRBV6-5 to TRBJ2-3; tentative D call: TRBD2 (5 bases). Trimming left V 4 bases short and J 4 bases short, with 9 bases between. CDR1 MNHEY and CDR2 SVGAGI come from the germline V gene. The CDR3 sequence is 13 residues long. The CDR3 DNA follows: TGTGCCAGCAGTTTTACTAGAGCAGATACGCAGTATTTT. Translated, it gives CASSFTRADTQYF.

This chain uses TRBV5-8 with TRBJ1-2, with 9 nucleotides matching TRBD1. V gave up 4 bases and J gave up 2 bases; unmatched junction bases: 6. Germline V gene sequence: CDR1 SGHTS, CDR2 YDEGEE. The CDR3 consists of 15 residues. CDR3 nucleotides: TGTGCCAGCAGCCCGCCGGACAGGGGAAACTATGGCTACACCTTC. It specifies CASSPPDRGNYGYTF.

This clone has a single count. V usage is TRBV9 and J usage is TRBJ1-6, with 7 bases aligning to TRBD1. V lost 3 bases and J lost 10; bases outside the gene matches: 7. CDR3 length: 14 residues. Per germline, CDR1 SGDLS and CDR2 YYNGEE. Written as DNA, the CDR3 is TGTGCCAGCAGCGGCGACAGGGACGAATCACCCCTCCACTTT. This translates into CASSGDRDESPLHF. The full variable domain, its missing parts supplied by reference TRBV9 and TRBJ1-6, is DSGVTQTPKHLITATGQRVTLRCSPRSGDLSVYWYQQSLDQGLQFLIQYYNGEERAKGNILERFSAQQFPDLHSELNLSSLELGDSALYFCASSGDRDESPLHFGNGTRLTVT.

About this clone itself: The sample contains more than one DNA sequence encoding this CDR3. The V and J genes are TRBV6-5 and TRBJ1-5, with D tentatively TRBD1 (5 bases). This CDR3 is built from 13 residues. With 5 bases removed from V and 2 bases from J, the gap between germline ends came to 7 bases. Germline V lookup: CDR1 MNHEY, CDR2 SVGAGI. This CDR3 reads CASSPRGNQPQHF. The CDR3 coding sequence is TGTGCCAGCAGTCCCAGGGGCAATCAGCCCCAGCATTTT.

J is TRBJ2-2 and V is TRBV27, with 13 bases aligning to TRBD2. Germline CDR1 MNHEY, CDR2 SMNVEV (reference sequence). V shed 1 base and J 5 bases; nucleotides not matched to a gene: 4. CDR3 length: 17 residues. This CDR3 reads CASSLLLAGGPTGELFF. CDR3 bases: TGTGCCAGCAGTTTATTACTAGCGGGAGGGCCGACCGGGGAGCTGTTTTTT.

The CDR3 protein is CASSLLGGGTGEDTQYF. The CDR3 DNA follows: TGTGCCAGCAGCTTATTGGGCGGCGGGACAGGGGAGGATACGCAGTATTTT. The chain has TRBV7-6 and TRBJ2-3; 10 bases map to TRBD1. The CDR3 extends over 17 amino acids. V trimming: 2 bases; J trimming: 6 bases; junction bases outside the gene matches: 11. In germline, CDR1 is SGHVS, CDR2 FNYEAQ.

On this clone itself: In the same sample, other DNA sequences code for this CDR3. Here the CDR3 reads CASSPDRDYGYTF. CDR3 nucleotides: TGTGCCAGCAGCCCGGACAGAGACTATGGCTACACCTTC. The chain uses TRBV27 and TRBJ1-2; TRBD1 is a possible D gene (6 bases). CDR1 MNHEY and CDR2 SMNVEV come from the germline V gene (reference sequence). This CDR3 is 13 amino acids long. V lost 6 bases to trimming and J lost 3 bases, with 11 bases between them.

The rearrangement links TRBV19 to TRBJ1-4, with no clear D. Germline-derived CDR1 and CDR2 are LNHDA and SQIVND (reference sequence). The CDR3 sequence is 15 residues long. V dropped 3 bases and J dropped 0 bases, with 8 bases sitting between them. DNA for the CDR3: TGTGCCAGTAGTATGTTGTCAGCAACTAATGAAAAACTGTTTTTT. This codes for CASSMLSATNEKLFF.

CDR3 DNA sequence: TGTGCCAGCAGTCCCAGGTTAGCGCAAGAGACCCAGTACTTC. This encodes CASSPRLAQETQYF. The chain couples TRBV27 to TRBJ2-5; TRBD2 might be the D (5 bases). Germline loops: CDR1 MNHEY, CDR2 SMNVEV (reference sequence). This CDR3 is built from 14 residues. The ends were cut back, 5 bases at V and 2 bases at J, with 12 bases in the middle.